One and the same sample provided the 14 T cell receptor beta chains below, sequenced in a study of T cells after yellow fever vaccination. TCRdb itself ran the 5' RACE reads through MiXCR, one entry per CDR3 protein. The table shows some 150,000 distinct CDR3 sequences, with 9.5% to 12% occurring only once. Sequenced material: CD8+ T cells sorted from PBMCs, taken 15 days after the yellow fever booster vaccination. The receptors originated from a young man who received the YFV17D yellow fever vaccine.

This clonotype was seen more than once but under ten times. The chain links TRBV11-2 to TRBJ1-6; D ambiguous. CDR1 is SGHAT and CDR2 is FQNNGV in the germline V gene. Deletions cut 1 base from V and 5 bases from J, with 6 bases between. The CDR3 is 14 residues long. The CDR3 nucleotides are TGTGCCAGCAGCTTAGGACTACATAATTCACCCCTCCACTTT. Its protein product is CASSLGLHNSPLHF.

A note on this clonotype: The junction departs from the called germline gene at one end, perhaps through a read error. The chain is built from TRBV28 and TRBJ2-1, with D possibly matching TRBD2 (6 bases). Germline CDR1 MDHEN, CDR2 SYDVKM. This CDR3 is 18 amino acids long. CDR3 in DNA: TGTGCCAGCAGTTCCCCGACCCGGGACTGGGAAGCCTACAATGAGGAGTTCTTC. Translated, it gives CASSSPTRDWEAYNEEFF.

The rearrangement joins TRBV9 to TRBJ2-3, with TRBD2 matching over 15 bases. The length of the CDR3 is 19 residues. Germline loops: CDR1 SGDLS, CDR2 YYNGEE. The ends lost 3 bases at V and 6 bases at J; junction bases unmatched: 14. In DNA, the CDR3 is TGTGCCAGCAGCGAGGGACTAGCGGGGGGAGTGTGGTCGTGGGATACGCAGTATTTT. Its translation is CASSEGLAGGVWSWDTQYF.

This clonotype appeared many times. The chain recombines TRBV20-1 with TRBJ2-7; 9 bases map to TRBD1. Trimming removed 6 bases from V and 2 bases from J; junction bases left unmatched: 5. The CDR3 length is 13 residues. The germline CDR1 and CDR2 sequences are DFQATT and SNEGSKA (reference sequence). CDR3: CSARDRATYEQYF. The DNA for the CDR3 is TGCAGTGCGCGGGACAGGGCAACCTACGAGCAGTACTTC.

The genes are TRBV12-3 or TRBV12-4 and TRBJ1-1; D ambiguous. V dropped 7 bases and J dropped 1 base, with 16 bases sitting between them. The CDR3 runs to 15 residues. This chain's CDR3 is CASTNRAARNTEAFF. The CDR3 nucleotides are TGTGCCAGCACTAATCGGGCAGCTAGGAACACTGAAGCTTTCTTT.

This chain links TRBV6-5 with TRBJ2-2; D ambiguous. Germline CDR1 and CDR2: MNHEY and SVGAGI. CDR3 length: 14 amino acids. Trimming cost V 10 bases and J 5 bases, with 17 bases left between them. The CDR3 sequence is CATALNPATGELFF. For the CDR3, the DNA is TGTGCCACCGCCTTAAACCCGGCAACCGGGGAGCTGTTTTTT.

V gene TRBV6-2 or TRBV6-3 combines with J gene TRBJ2-1; D is unresolved. The V end lost 3 bases, the J end lost 0 bases, and 6 bases lay between the germline ends. The CDR3 is 14 residues long. Germline V gene sequence: CDR1 MNHEY, CDR2 SVGEGT. The CDR3 loop reads CASSYLSSYNEQFF. The DNA of the CDR3 is TGTGCCAGCAGTTATCTGAGCTCCTACAATGAGCAGTTCTTC.

This clonotype has more than one count but fewer than ten. The rearrangement uses TRBV21-1 and TRBJ2-5. TRBV21-1 is described as a pseudogene. CDR3 length equals 10 residues. The CDR3 nucleotides are TGTGCCAGTCCTTACGAGACCCAGTACTTC. It is translated as CASPYETQYF.

This clonotype was observed a handful of times. CDR3: CATSTGANNEQFF. CDR3 nucleotide sequence: TGTGCCACGTCAACGGGAGCTAACAATGAGCAGTTCTTC. This chain connects TRBV7-6 to TRBJ2-1; maybe TRBD2 (6 bases). V lost 10 bases and J lost 5, with 15 bases in between. Germline CDR1 SGHVS, CDR2 FNYEAQ. This CDR3 region has 13 residues.

There are a few counts of this clonotype. This sequence joins TRBV7-8 and TRBJ2-3, with TRBD1 matching 7 bases. Germline V lookup: CDR1 SGHVS, CDR2 FQNEAQ. The J segment lost 0 bases and the V segment lost 3 bases, leaving 9 bases of the junction unmatched. This CDR3 is 17 amino acids long. This CDR3 reads CASSFQGGPSSTDTQYF. The CDR3 region has the DNA TGTGCCAGCAGCTTCCAAGGGGGCCCCTCTAGCACAGATACGCAGTATTTT.

This clonotype was seen a few times. The chain couples TRBV28 to TRBJ1-1, with a tentative D call TRBD1 (6 bases). The CDR3 spans 13 residues. Germline V gives CDR1 MDHEN, CDR2 SYDVKM. Trimming stripped 3 bases from V and 5 bases from J, with 10 bases between. CDR3 DNA: TGTGCCAGCAGTTTTACTGACAGGACTGAAGCTTTCTTT. It yields the protein CASSFTDRTEAFF.

The chain carries TRBV27 and TRBJ1-5, with 7 bases matching TRBD1. CDR3 length: 17 amino acids. Germline V gives CDR1 MNHEY, CDR2 SMNVEV (reference sequence). With 0 bases clipped from V and 3 bases from J, the junction kept 8 bases outside the gene matches. DNA for the CDR3: TGTGCCAGCAGTTTATCGGGTGGGACAGCCAACAATCAGCCCCAGCATTTT. Its protein product is CASSLSGGTANNQPQHF.

The chain has TRBV27 and TRBJ1-4; 12 bases line up with TRBD1. CDR1 MNHEY and CDR2 SMNVEV come from the germline V gene (reference sequence). Losses at the gene ends were 5 bases for V and 7 bases for J; bases not matched to a gene: 5. The CDR3 has 15 amino acids. The CDR3 loop is CASSPRDRGLEKLFF. The CDR3 region has the DNA TGTGCCAGCAGTCCCCGGGACAGGGGGCTTGAAAAACTGTTTTTT.

This rearrangement joins TRBV7-9 to TRBJ2-1; no clear D. Trimming left V 5 bases short and J 9 bases short, with 17 bases between. This CDR3 is 14 amino acids long. The germline gives CDR1 SEHNR, CDR2 FQNEAQ (reference sequence). The CDR3 DNA reads as TGTGCCAGCAGCCCCCCGTATACAACGGGTGAGCAGTTCTTC. Protein product: CASSPPYTTGEQFF.